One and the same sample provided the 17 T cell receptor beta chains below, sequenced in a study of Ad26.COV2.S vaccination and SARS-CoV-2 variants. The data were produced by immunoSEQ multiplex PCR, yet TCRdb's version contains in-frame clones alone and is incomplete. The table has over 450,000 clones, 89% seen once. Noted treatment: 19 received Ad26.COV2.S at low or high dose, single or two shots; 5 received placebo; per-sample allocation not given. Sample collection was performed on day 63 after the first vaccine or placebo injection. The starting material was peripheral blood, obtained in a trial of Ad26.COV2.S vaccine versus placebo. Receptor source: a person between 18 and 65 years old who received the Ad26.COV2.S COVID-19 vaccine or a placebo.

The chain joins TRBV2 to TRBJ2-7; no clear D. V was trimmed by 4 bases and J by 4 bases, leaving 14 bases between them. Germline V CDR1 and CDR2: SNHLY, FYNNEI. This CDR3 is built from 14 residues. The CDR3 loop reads CASSVETYSYEQYF. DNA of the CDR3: TGTGCCAGCAGTGTCGAGACTTATTCTTACGAGCAGTACTTC.

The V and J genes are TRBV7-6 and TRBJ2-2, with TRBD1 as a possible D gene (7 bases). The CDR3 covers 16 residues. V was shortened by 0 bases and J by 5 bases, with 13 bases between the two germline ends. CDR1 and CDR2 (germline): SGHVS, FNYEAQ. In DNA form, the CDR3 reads TGTGCCAGCAGCTTAGCAACAGGGGCGGGGACCGGGGAGCTGTTTTTT. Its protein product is CASSLATGAGTGELFF.

The CDR3 reads CASSRTGQETQYF. The CDR3 DNA reads as TGTGCCAGCAGCCGGACAGGGCAAGAGACCCAGTACTTC. The chain couples TRBV7-3 to TRBJ2-5, with 8 bases identical to TRBD1. Trimming took 5 bases from V and 2 from J; bases not matched to a gene: 1. This CDR3 has 13 amino acids. Germline CDR1 is SGHTA and CDR2 is FQGTGA.

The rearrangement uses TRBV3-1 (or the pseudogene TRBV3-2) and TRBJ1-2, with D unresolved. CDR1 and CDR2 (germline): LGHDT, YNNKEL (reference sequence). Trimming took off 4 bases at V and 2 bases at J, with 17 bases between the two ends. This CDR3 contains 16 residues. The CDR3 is CASSRMAANPNYGYTF. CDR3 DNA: TGTGCCAGCAGCCGTATGGCCGCCAACCCCAACTATGGCTACACCTTC.

The CDR3 DNA follows: TGTGCCAGCAGTTACTCGGCCGAAATGAACACCGGGGAGCTGTTTTTT. It specifies CASSYSAEMNTGELFF. This chain joins TRBV6-5 and TRBJ2-2; D is undetermined. In germline, CDR1 is MNHEY, CDR2 SVGAGI. The ends were cut back, 0 bases at V and 1 base at J, with 9 bases in the middle. The CDR3 sequence is 16 residues long.

The CDR3 bases are TGTGCCAGCAGCTTAGAATTTAGGCGGACCAATGAAAAACTGTTTTTT. The encoded protein is CASSLEFRRTNEKLFF. The genes are TRBV7-2 and TRBJ1-4; no clear D. Trimming cost V 1 base and J 5 bases, with 14 bases left between them. The length of the CDR3 is 16 residues. CDR1 is SGHTA and CDR2 is FQGNSA in the germline V gene.

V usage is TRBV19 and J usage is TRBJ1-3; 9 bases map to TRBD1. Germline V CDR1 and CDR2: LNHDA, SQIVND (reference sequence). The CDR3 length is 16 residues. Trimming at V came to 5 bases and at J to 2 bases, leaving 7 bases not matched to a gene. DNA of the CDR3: TGTGCCAGTAGTTCCCCCGGACAGGGGACTGGAAACACCATATATTTT. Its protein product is CASSSPGQGTGNTIYF.

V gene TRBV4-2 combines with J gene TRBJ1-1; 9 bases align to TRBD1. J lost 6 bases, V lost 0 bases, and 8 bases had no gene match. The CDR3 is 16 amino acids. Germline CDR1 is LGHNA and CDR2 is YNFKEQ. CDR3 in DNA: TGTGCCAGCAGCCAAGATCTTAGGGGACAGGGCGCTGAAGCTTTCTTT. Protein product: CASSQDLRGQGAEAFF.

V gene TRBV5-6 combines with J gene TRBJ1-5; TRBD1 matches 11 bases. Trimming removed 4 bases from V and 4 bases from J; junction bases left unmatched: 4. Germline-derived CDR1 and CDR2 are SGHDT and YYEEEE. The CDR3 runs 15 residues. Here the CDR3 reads CASSGRDRGNQPQHF. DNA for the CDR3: TGTGCCAGCAGCGGCCGGGACAGGGGGAATCAGCCCCAGCATTTT. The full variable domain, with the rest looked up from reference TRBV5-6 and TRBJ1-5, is DAGVTQSPTHLIKTRGQQVTLRCSPKSGHDTVSWYQQALGQGPQFIFQYYEEEERQRGNFPDRFSGHQFPNYSSELNVNALLLGDSALYLCASSGRDRGNQPQHFGDGTRLSIL.

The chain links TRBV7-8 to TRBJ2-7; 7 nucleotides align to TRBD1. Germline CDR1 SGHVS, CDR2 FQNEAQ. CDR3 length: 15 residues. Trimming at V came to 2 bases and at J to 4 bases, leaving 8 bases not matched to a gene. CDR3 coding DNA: TGTGCCAGCAGCTTAAGAGACAGGGTTGGTTACGAGCAGTACTTC. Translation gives CASSLRDRVGYEQYF.

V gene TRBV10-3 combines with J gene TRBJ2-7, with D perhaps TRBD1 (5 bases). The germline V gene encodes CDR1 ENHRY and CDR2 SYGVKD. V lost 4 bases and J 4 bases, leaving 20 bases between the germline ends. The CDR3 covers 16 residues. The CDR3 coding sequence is TGTGCCATCAGTGGCATGGGGATCAGGGATCGTTACGAGCAGTACTTC. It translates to CAISGMGIRDRYEQYF.

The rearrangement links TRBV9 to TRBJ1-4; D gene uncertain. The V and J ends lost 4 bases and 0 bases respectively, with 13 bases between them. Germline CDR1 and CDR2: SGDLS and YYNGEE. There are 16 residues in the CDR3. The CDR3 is CASSPGSTATNEKLFF. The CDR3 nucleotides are TGTGCCAGCAGCCCTGGAAGTACCGCAACTAATGAAAAACTGTTTTTT.

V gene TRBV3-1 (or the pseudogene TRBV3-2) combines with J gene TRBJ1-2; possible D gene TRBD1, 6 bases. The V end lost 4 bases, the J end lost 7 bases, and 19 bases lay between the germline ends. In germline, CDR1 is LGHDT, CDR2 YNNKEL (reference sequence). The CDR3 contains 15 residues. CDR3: CASSRRGAERAGYTF. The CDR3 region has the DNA TGTGCCAGCAGCCGGAGGGGGGCTGAAAGAGCTGGCTACACCTTC.

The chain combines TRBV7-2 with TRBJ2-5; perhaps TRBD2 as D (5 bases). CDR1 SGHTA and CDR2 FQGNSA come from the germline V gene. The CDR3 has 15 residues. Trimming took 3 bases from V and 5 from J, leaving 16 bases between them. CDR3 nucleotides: TGTGCCAGCAGCTTCAACGGGGTTTCGGTTGAGACCCAGTACTTC. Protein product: CASSFNGVSVETQYF.

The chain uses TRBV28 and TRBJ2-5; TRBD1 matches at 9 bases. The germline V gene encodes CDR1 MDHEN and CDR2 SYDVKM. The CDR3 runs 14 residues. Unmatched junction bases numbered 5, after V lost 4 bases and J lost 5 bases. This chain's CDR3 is CASSYRGPGETQYF. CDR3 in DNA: TGTGCCAGCAGTTACAGGGGGCCGGGGGAGACCCAGTACTTC.

The CDR3 DNA reads TGTGCCAGCAGTTTAGTCGTAGGAGGGGGACGAGATACGCAGTATTTT. Its protein product is CASSLVVGGGRDTQYF. V usage is TRBV27 and J usage is TRBJ2-3; D may be TRBD1 or TRBD2 (6 bases each). Germline V gene sequence: CDR1 MNHEY, CDR2 SMNVEV (reference sequence). The CDR3 is 16 residues long. V dropped 2 bases and J dropped 5 bases, with 17 bases sitting between them.

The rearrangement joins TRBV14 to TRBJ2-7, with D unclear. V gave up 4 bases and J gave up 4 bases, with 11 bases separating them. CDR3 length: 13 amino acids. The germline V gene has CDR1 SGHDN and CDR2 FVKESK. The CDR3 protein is CASSRGRWYEQYF. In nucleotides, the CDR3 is TGTGCCAGCAGCCGGGGTAGGTGGTACGAGCAGTACTTC.